This T cell receptor (beta chain) appears in the sequencing data of a study of T-cell memory formation after mild COVID-19. Study in general: TCR clusters were largely donor specific.

Researchers used 5'RACE with constant-segment primers to make TCR alpha and TCR beta cDNA libraries that carry sample barcodes and UMIs. Each CDR3 protein gets one entry after TCRdb re-called the 5' RACE reads with MiXCR. The sample lists roughly 580,000 distinct CDR3 sequences, about 20% occurring once. Study results and caveats: CD4+ contracting clones were mainly CM and EM; CD8+ ones, EMRA.

The CDR3 is 15 amino acids. CDR1 and CDR2 (germline): SNHLY, FYNNEI. Trimming stripped 3 bases from V and 6 bases from J, with 15 bases between. This clonotype was seen more than once but under ten times. The antigen remains unidentified. The clonotype originates from an adult woman who had mild COVID-19 (a few samples of this study predate the infection). Cell type and time point are not known. The chain carries TRBV2 and TRBJ2-1, with D perhaps matching TRBD2 (7 bases). The sample was PBMCs or a T cell subset sorted from them (not recorded which). CDR3 amino acids: CASSDYGGLGNEQFF. The CDR3 DNA reads as TGTGCCAGCAGTGATTACGGGGGGCTGGGCAATGAGCAGTTCTTC.